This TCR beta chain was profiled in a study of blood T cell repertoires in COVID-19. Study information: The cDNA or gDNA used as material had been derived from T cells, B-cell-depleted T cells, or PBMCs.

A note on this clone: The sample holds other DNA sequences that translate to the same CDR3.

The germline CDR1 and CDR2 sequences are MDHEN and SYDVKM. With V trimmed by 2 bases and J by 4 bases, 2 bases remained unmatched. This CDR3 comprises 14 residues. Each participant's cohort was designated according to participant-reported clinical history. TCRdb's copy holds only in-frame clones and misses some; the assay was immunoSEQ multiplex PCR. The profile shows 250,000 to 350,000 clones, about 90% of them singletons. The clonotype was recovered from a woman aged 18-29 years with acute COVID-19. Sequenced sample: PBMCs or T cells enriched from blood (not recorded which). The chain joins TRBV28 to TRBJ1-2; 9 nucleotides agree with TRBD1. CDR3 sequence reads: CASSLGQGTYGYTF. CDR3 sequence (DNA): TGTGCCAGCAGTTTAGGACAGGGGACCTATGGCTACACCTTC.